Reported below is one TCR beta chain. Its antigen remains unknown. This sample was taken from a study of immune heterogeneity within non-small cell lung tumors. Study outcomes and limitations: Tumor sites in a patient shared identical dominant CDR3 beta clonotypes and also carried site-unique high-frequency clones.

Multiplex PCR employing 32 V and 13 J primers generated amplicons of the TCR beta CDR3. TCRdb re-called the multiplex PCR reads through MiXCR, storing one row per CDR3 protein. The repertoire includes roughly 2,000 distinct CDR3 sequences, nearly 35% of them detected once, and approximately 26% sits in the top ten. The template consisted of bulk tumor genomic DNA, with about 620 ng used per sample. While surgery was under way, several biopsies spaced far apart were taken per primary tumor. Patients went through curative surgery, and their non-small cell lung cancer was untreated and newly diagnosed. This CDR3 comprises 13 residues. Trimming removed 8 bases at V and 0 bases at J, with 13 bases between. Germline CDR1 is DFQATT and CDR2 is SNEGSKA (reference sequence).

The sequencing sample was made of lung tumor tissue. The TCR originated in a man between 65 and 85 years old with non-small cell lung cancer. V usage is TRBV20-1 and J usage is TRBJ1-2; possible D gene TRBD1, 5 bases. Written as DNA, the CDR3 is TGCAGTTTGGGGGACCCTTCTAACTATGGCTACACCTTC. Its translation: CSLGDPSNYGYTF.